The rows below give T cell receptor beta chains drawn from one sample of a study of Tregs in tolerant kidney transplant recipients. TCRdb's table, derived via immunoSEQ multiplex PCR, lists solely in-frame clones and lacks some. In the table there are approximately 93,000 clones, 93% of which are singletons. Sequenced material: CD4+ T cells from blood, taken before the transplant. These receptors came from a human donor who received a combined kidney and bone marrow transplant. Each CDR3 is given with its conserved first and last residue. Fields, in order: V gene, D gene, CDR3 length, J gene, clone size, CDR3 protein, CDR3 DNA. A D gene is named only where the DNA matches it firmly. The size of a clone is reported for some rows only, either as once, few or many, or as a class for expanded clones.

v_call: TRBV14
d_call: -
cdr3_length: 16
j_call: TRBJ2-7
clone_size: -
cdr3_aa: CASSRGTDFSSYEQYF
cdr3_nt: TGTGCCAGCAGCCGCGGGACGGACTTCAGCTCCTACGAGCAGTACTTC

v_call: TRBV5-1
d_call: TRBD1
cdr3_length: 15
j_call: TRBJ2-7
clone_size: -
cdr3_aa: CASSVTGTGVYEQYF
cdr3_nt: TGCGCCAGCAGCGTAACCGGGACAGGCGTGTACGAGCAGTACTTC

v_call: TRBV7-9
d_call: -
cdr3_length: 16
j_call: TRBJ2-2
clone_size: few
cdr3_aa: CASSLVQSPNTGELFF
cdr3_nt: TGTGCCAGCAGCTTAGTACAGTCCCCGAACACCGGGGAGCTGTTTTTT

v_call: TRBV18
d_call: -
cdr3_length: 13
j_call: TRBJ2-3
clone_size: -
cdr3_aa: CASSPSGTDTQYF
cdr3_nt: TGTGCCAGCTCCCCTTCAGGCACAGATACGCAGTATTTT

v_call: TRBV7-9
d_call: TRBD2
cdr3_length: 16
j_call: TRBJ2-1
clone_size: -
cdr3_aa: CASSLSLAGGRDEQFF
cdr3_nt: TGTGCCAGCAGCTTGTCACTAGCGGGAGGGAGGGATGAGCAGTTCTTC

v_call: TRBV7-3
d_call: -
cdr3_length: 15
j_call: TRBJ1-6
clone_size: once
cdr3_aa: CASSLNPGPNSPLHF
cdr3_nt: TGTGCCAGCAGCTTGAATCCAGGGCCAAATTCACCCCTCCACTTT

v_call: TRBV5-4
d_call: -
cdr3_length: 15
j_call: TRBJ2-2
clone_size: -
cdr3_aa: CASSPGQGNTGELFF
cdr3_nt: TGTGCCAGCAGCCCCGGGCAGGGAAACACCGGGGAGCTGTTTTTT

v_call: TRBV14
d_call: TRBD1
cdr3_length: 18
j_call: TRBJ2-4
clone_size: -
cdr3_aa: CASSPGTGTVEAKNIQYF
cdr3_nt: TGTGCCAGCAGCCCCGGGACAGGGACTGTGGAAGCCAAAAACATTCAGTACTTC

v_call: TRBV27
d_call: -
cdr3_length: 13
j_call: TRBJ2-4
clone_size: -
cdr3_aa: CASRPTVSDIQYF
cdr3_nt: TGTGCCAGCCGACCGACAGTTTCAGACATTCAGTACTTC

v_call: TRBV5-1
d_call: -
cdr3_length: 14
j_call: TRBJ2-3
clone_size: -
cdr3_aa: CASLRDSFTDTQYF
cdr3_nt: TGCGCCAGCCTAAGAGACTCCTTCACAGATACGCAGTATTTT

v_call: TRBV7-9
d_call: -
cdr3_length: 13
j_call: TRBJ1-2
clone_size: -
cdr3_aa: CASSLEGREGYTF
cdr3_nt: TGTGCCAGCAGCTTAGAGGGCAGGGAAGGCTACACCTTC

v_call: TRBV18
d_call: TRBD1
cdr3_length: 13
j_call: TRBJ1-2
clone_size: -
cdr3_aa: CASSPQGDYGYTF
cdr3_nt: TGTGCCAGCTCACCGCAGGGGGATTATGGCTACACCTTC

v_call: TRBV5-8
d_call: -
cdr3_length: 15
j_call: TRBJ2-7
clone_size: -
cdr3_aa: CASSLETGTSYEQYF
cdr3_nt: TGTGCCAGCAGCTTGGAAACAGGGACCTCCTACGAGCAGTACTTC

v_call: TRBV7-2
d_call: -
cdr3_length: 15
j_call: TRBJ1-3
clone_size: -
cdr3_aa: CASSGYGDSGNTIYF
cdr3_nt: TGTGCCAGCAGCGGTTACGGTGACTCTGGAAACACCATATATTTT

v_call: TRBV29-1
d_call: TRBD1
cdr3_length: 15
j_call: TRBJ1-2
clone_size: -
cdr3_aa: CSVEGTVSFLDGYTF
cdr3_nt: TGCAGCGTTGAGGGGACAGTGAGCTTTTTGGATGGCTACACCTTC

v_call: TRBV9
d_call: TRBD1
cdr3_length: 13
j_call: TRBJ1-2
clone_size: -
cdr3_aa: CASSKTGIYGYTF
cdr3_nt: TGTGCCAGCAGCAAGACAGGGATCTATGGCTACACCTTC

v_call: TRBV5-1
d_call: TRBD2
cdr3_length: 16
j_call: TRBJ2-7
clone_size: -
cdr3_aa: CASSLGDSGGIYEQYF
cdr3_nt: TGCGCCAGCAGCTTGGGAGACTCCGGGGGGATCTACGAGCAGTACTTC

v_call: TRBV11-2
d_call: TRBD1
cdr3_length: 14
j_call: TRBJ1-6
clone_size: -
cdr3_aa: CASSPQGIDSPLHF
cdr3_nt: TGTGCCAGCAGCCCACAGGGGATTGATTCACCCCTCCACTTT

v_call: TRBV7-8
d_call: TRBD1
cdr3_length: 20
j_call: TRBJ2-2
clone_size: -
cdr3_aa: CASSLPFGRDRGKNTGELFF
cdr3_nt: TGTGCCAGCAGCTTACCTTTTGGCCGGGACAGGGGAAAGAACACCGGGGAGCTGTTTTTT

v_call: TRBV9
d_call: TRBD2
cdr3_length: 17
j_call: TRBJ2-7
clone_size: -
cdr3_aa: CASSVTESGRAPYEQYF
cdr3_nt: TGTGCCAGCAGCGTGACCGAAAGCGGGAGGGCCCCCTACGAGCAGTACTTC

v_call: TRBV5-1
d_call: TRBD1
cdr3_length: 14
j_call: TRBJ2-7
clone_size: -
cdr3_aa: CASSSYRGLYEQYF
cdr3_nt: TGCGCCAGCAGCTCCTACAGGGGGCTCTACGAGCAGTACTTC

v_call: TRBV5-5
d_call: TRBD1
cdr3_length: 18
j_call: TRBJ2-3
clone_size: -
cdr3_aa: CASSSRSATGLFSDTQYF
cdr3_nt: TGTGCCAGCAGCTCGAGGTCGGCGACAGGGTTATTTTCAGATACGCAGTATTTT

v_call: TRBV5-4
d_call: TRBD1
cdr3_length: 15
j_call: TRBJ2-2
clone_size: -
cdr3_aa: CASSRDRINTGELFF
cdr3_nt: TGTGCCAGCAGCCGGGACAGAATAAACACCGGGGAGCTGTTTTTT

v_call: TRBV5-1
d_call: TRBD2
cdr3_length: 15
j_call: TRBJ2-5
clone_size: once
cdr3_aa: CASSSPGGGSETQYF
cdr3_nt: TGCGCCAGCAGCTCCCCCGGGGGGGGATCGGAGACCCAGTACTTC

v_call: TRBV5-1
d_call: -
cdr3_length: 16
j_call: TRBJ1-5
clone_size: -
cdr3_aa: CASSLHVGGGDQPQHF
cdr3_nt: TGCGCCAGCAGCTTGCATGTCGGGGGGGGTGATCAGCCCCAGCATTTT

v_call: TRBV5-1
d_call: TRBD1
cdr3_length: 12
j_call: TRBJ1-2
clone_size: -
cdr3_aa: CASGFTGDGYTF
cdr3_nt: TGCGCCAGCGGATTTACAGGGGATGGCTACACCTTC

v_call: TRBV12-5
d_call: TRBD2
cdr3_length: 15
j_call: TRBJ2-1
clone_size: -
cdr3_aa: CASGPGLAAYNEQFF
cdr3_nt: TGTGCTAGTGGTCCGGGACTAGCGGCCTACAATGAGCAGTTCTTC

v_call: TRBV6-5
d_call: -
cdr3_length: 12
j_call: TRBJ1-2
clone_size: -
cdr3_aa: CASSSGRYGYTF
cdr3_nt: TGTGCCAGCAGTTCGGGAAGGTATGGCTACACCTTC

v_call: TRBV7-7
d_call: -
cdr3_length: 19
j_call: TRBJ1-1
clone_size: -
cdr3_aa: CASSLAPRKGTGPYTEAFF
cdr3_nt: TGTGCCAGCAGCTTAGCGCCCAGGAAGGGCACAGGGCCATACACTGAAGCTTTCTTT

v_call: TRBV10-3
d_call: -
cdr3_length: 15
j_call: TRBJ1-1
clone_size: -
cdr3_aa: CAISESSREDTEAFF
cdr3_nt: TGTGCCATCAGTGAGTCGAGCAGGGAGGATACTGAAGCTTTCTTT

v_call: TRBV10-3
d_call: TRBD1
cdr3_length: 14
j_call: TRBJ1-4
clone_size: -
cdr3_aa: CAISVDRGDEKLFF
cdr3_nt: TGTGCCATCAGTGTAGACAGGGGGGACGAAAAACTGTTTTTT

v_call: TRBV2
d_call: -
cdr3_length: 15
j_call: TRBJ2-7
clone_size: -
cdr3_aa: CASSEGRASPYEQYF
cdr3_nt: TGTGCCAGCAGTGAAGGGCGGGCATCACCCTACGAGCAGTACTTC

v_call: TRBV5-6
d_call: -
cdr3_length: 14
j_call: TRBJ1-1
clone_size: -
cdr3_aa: CASRPRGQRTEAFF
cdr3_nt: TGTGCCAGCAGACCCAGGGGTCAAAGGACTGAAGCTTTCTTT

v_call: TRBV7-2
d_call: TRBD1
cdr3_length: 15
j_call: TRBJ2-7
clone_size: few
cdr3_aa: CASSSDRVRSYEQYF
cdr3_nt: TGTGCCAGCAGCTCCGACAGGGTCCGATCCTACGAGCAGTACTTC

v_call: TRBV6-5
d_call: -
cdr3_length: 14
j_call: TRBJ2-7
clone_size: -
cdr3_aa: CASSPIPPPREQYF
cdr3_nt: TGTGCCAGCAGTCCAATACCCCCCCCTCGGGAGCAGTACTTC

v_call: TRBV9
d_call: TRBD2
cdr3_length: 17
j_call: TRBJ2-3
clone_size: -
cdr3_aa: CASRVGGGAGGSDTQYF
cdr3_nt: TGTGCCAGCAGGGTAGGGGGAGGGGCGGGGGGTTCAGATACGCAGTATTTT

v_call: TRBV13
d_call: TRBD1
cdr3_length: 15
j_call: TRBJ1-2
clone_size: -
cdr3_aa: CASSPATGGDYGYTF
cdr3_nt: TGTGCCAGCAGCCCCGCGACAGGGGGCGACTATGGCTACACCTTC

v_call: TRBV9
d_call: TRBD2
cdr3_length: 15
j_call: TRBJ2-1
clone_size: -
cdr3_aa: CASSVAGGWNNEQFF
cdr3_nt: TGTGCCAGCAGCGTAGCGGGGGGGTGGAACAATGAGCAGTTCTTC

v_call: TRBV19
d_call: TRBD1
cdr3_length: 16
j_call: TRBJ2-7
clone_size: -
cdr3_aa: CASSTLHGDRVSEQYF
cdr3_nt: TGTGCCAGTAGTACCCTTCACGGGGACAGGGTATCCGAGCAGTACTTC

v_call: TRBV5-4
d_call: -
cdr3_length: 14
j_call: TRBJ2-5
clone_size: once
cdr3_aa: CASSFRQDQETQYF
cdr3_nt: TGTGCCAGCAGCTTCCGACAGGACCAAGAGACCCAGTACTTC

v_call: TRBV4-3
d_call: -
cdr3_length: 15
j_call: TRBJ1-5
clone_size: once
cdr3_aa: CASSQFLTGGEPQHF
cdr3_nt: TGCGCCAGCAGCCAATTTCTAACGGGGGGAGAGCCCCAGCATTTT

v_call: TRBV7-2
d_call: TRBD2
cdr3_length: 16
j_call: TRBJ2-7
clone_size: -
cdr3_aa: CASSLLRASGNYEQYF
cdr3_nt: TGTGCCAGCAGCTTACTACGGGCTAGCGGTAACTACGAGCAGTACTTC

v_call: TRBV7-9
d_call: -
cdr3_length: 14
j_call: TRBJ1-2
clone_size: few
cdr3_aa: CASSLQQELRGYTF
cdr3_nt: TGTGCCAGCAGCTTACAGCAGGAACTGAGAGGCTACACCTTC

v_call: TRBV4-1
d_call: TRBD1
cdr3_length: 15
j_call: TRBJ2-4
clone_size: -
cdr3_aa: CASSQPGTDKNIQYF
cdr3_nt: TGCGCCAGCAGCCAACCTGGGACAGACAAAAACATTCAGTACTTC

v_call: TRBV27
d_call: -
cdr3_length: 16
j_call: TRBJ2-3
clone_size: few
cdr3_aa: CARRAAGAAWRGTQYF
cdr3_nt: TGTGCCAGAAGAGCGGCTGGCGCGGCTTGGAGGGGCACGCAGTATTTT

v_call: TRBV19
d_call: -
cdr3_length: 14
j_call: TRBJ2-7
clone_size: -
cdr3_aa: CASSIQGGYYEQYF
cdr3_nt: TGTGCCAGTAGTATACAGGGTGGATACTACGAGCAGTACTTC

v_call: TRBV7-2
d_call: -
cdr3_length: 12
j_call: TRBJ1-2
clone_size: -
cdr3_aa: CASSFSGTGYTF
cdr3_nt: TGTGCCAGCAGCTTCTCAGGGACAGGCTACACCTTC

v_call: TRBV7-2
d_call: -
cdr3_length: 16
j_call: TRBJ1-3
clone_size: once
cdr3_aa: CASSLAPLSSGNTIYF
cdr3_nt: TGTGCCAGCAGCTTAGCCCCCTTGAGCTCTGGAAACACCATATATTTT

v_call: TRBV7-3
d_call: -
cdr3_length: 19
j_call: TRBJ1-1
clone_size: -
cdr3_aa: CASSLVQAVSGASNTEAFF
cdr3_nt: TGTGCCAGCAGCTTAGTTCAAGCGGTGTCAGGGGCCTCGAACACTGAAGCTTTCTTT

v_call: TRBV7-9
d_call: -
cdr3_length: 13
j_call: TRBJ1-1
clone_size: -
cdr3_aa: CASINQGNTEAFF
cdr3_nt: TGTGCCAGCATCAATCAGGGGAACACTGAAGCTTTCTTT

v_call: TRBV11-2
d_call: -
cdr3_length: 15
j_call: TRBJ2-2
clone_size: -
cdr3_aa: CASSLWAGNTGELFF
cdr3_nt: TGTGCCAGCAGCTTATGGGCCGGGAACACCGGGGAGCTGTTTTTT

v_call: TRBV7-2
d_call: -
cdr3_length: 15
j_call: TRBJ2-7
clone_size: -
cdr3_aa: CASSLDRVLSYEQYF
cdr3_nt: TGTGCCAGCAGCTTAGACAGGGTCCTCTCCTACGAGCAGTACTTC

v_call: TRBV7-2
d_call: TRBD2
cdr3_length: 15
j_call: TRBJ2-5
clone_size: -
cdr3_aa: CASNRRLAGGGTQYF
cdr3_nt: TGTGCCAGCAACAGAAGACTAGCGGGAGGAGGGACCCAGTACTTC

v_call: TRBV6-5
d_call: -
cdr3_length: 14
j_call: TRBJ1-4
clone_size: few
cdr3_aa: CASSYSRGNEKLFF
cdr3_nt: TGTGCCAGCAGTTATAGCCGGGGGAATGAAAAACTGTTTTTT

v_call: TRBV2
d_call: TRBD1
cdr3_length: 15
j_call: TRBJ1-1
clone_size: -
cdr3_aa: CASSGTGGISTEAFF
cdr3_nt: TGTGCCAGCAGTGGAACAGGGGGAATCAGCACTGAAGCTTTCTTT

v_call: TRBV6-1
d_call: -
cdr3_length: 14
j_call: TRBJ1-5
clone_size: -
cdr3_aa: CASSQKGTGQPQHF
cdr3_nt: TGTGCCAGCAGCCAAAAGGGGACTGGTCAGCCCCAGCATTTT

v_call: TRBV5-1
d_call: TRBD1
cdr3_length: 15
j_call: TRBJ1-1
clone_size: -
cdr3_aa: CASSFGDRVFTEAFF
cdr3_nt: TGCGCCAGCAGCTTTGGGGACAGGGTCTTCACTGAAGCTTTCTTT

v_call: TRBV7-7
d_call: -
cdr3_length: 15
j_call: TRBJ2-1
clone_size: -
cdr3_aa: CASSLASPGATEQFF
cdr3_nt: TGTGCCAGCAGCTTAGCGAGCCCAGGCGCGACTGAGCAGTTCTTC

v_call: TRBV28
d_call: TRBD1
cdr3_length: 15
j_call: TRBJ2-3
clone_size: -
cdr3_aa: CASSPSGQGVFTQYF
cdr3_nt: TGTGCCAGCAGTCCCTCGGGACAGGGGGTTTTTACGCAGTATTTT

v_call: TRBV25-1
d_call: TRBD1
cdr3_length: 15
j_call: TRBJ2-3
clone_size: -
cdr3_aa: CASSDRGHGTDTQYF
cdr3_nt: TGTGCCAGCAGTGACAGGGGGCATGGCACAGATACGCAGTATTTT